These 21 T cell receptor beta chains came from one sample sequenced in a study of T cell responses to AZD1222 COVID-19 vaccine (dated by TCRdb to 2020 to 2022). The time point label, read with the paper, signifies: about 28 days (+/-7) after the second vaccine dose. The method was the immunoSEQ multiplex PCR assay. Imported from immuneACCESS, the table was reduced by TCRdb to in-frame sequences with V and J called. These copies leave out some clones; in studies compared against another copy, an unresolved V gene accounts for under half, and the cause of the remainder is not known. The sample records roughly 110,000 clones, 90% of which are singletons. 6.5% to 10% of the sample comes from the top ten. The material was peripheral blood, obtained 28 days after the second AZD1222 dose. Receptors originate from an adult who received the AZD1222 COVID-19 vaccine.

The chain joins TRBV23-1 to TRBJ2-5; D remains unclear. TRBV23-1 is classed as an ORF, of uncertain function. Trimming shortened V by 4 bases and J by 3 bases, and 12 bases separated the two germline ends. The CDR3 runs to 14 residues. CDR3 sequence (DNA): TGCGCCAGCAGTCGAGAACTCCGAGAAGAGACCCAGTACTTC. This translates into CASSRELREETQYF.

The chain employs TRBV6-5 and TRBJ2-2; D remains ambiguous. The length of the CDR3 is 14 residues. The germline gives CDR1 MNHEY, CDR2 SVGAGI. V lost 2 bases, J lost 6 bases, and 10 bases lay in between. The CDR3 nucleotides read TGTGCCAGCAGTTACGTGGGGTGGGCCGGGGAGCTGTTTTTT. It is translated as CASSYVGWAGELFF.

The chain links TRBV7-9 to TRBJ2-1; D not certain. The V end was cut by 3 bases, the J end by 0 bases, with 12 bases between. There are 16 residues in the CDR3. The V gene's germline CDR1 is SEHNR and CDR2 FQNEAQ (reference sequence). This chain's CDR3 is CASSLRQQSSYNEQFF. CDR3 DNA sequence: TGTGCCAGCAGCTTGAGGCAGCAGAGCTCCTACAATGAGCAGTTCTTC.

The chain uses TRBV5-1 and TRBJ2-5; D is unresolved. V dropped 0 bases and J dropped 0 bases, with 9 bases sitting between them. Germline CDR1 and CDR2: SGHRS and YFSETQ. The CDR3 extends over 15 amino acids. The CDR3 is CASSLAGRYQETQYF. In DNA form, the CDR3 reads TGCGCCAGCAGCTTGGCTGGCCGCTACCAAGAGACCCAGTACTTC.

The V gene is TRBV15, the J gene TRBJ1-3, with D possibly TRBD1 on 5 matching bases. The CDR3 totals 14 residues. V dropped 1 base and J dropped 3 bases, with 7 bases sitting between them. Germline V gives CDR1 LNHNV, CDR2 YYDKDF (reference sequence). Here the CDR3 reads CATSRGGIGNTIYF. Written as DNA, the CDR3 is TGTGCCACCAGCAGAGGGGGCATTGGAAACACCATATATTTT. The whole variable domain, filled in from reference TRBV15 and TRBJ1-3, reads DAMVIQNPRYQVTQFGKPVTLSCSQTLNHNVMYWYQQKSSQAPKLLFHYYDKDFNNEADTPDNFQSRRPNTSFCFLDIRSPGLGDTAMYLCATSRGGIGNTIYFGEGSWLTVV.

The chain couples TRBV7-8 to TRBJ2-6; no clear D gene. From germline, CDR1 is SGHVS and CDR2 FQNEAQ. V was shortened by 5 bases and J by 1 base, with 9 bases between the two germline ends. This CDR3 is 15 amino acids long. For the CDR3, the DNA is TGTGCCAGCAGCCGAGAACTATCTGGGGCCAACGTCCTGACTTTC. This translates into CASSRELSGANVLTF.

The chain joins TRBV7-2 to TRBJ2-5, with D unclear. Germline V gives CDR1 SGHTA, CDR2 FQGNSA. This CDR3 has 15 amino acids. V was shortened by 1 base and J by 5 bases, with 14 bases between the two germline ends. CDR3 residues: CASSLVGYAEETQYF. The CDR3 DNA reads TGTGCCAGCAGCTTAGTGGGGTACGCCGAGGAGACCCAGTACTTC.

In the case of this clone: The junction does not match germline at one end; this may be a read error. The J gene is TRBJ2-1, the V gene TRBV7-7, with TRBD1 as a possible D gene (5 bases). Germline-derived CDR1 and CDR2 are SSHAT and FNYEAQ (reference sequence). The length of the CDR3 is 16 residues. CDR3 in amino acids: CASSLQGFVKANEQFF. Here the CDR3 DNA reads TGTGCTAGCAGCCTCCAGGGATTCGTTAAGGCCAATGAGCAGTTCTTC.

This clone was seen once. The rearrangement links TRBV18 to TRBJ1-6, with D perhaps matching TRBD1 (6 bases). V shed 3 bases and J shed 6 bases, with 15 bases lying between them. Per germline, CDR1 KGHSH and CDR2 LQKENI. The CDR3 covers 16 residues. The DNA of the CDR3 is TGTGCCAGCTCACCGCCCGACGGGGGGCGTAATTCACCCCTCCACTTT. Translation gives CASSPPDGGRNSPLHF.

This chain connects TRBV10-3 to TRBJ2-3; D possibly corresponds to TRBD1 (6 bases). The CDR3 contains 16 residues. V was trimmed by 6 bases and J by 0 bases, leaving 16 bases between them. CDR1 and CDR2 from the germline V gene are ENHRY and SYGVKD. CDR3 sequence (DNA): TGTGCCATCAGAGACTCGACAGGCGCTAGCACAGATACGCAGTATTTT. Encoded protein: CAIRDSTGASTDTQYF.

The J gene is TRBJ2-3, the V gene TRBV2, with D possibly matching TRBD2 (6 bases). Germline V gene sequence: CDR1 SNHLY, CDR2 FYNNEI. V was clipped by 8 bases and J by 1 base, with 10 bases between them. The CDR3 has 13 residues. The chain's CDR3 is CASEVAGTDTQYF. The DNA for the CDR3 is TGTGCCAGCGAGGTAGCGGGCACAGATACGCAGTATTTT. The complete variable domain, with remaining parts taken from reference TRBV2 and TRBJ2-3, reads EPEVTQTPSHQVTQMGQEVILRCVPISNHLYFYWYRQILGQKVEFLVSFYNNEISEKSEIFDDQFSVERPDGSNFTLKIRSTKLEDSAMYFCASEVAGTDTQYFGPGTRLTVL.

This chain uses TRBV2 with TRBJ2-7; D perhaps matches TRBD1 (6 bases). Germline CDR1 SNHLY, CDR2 FYNNEI. The CDR3 extends over 15 amino acids. V gave up 3 bases and J gave up 0 bases, with 12 bases separating them. The CDR3 spells CASSDRPDSSYEQYF. The CDR3 coding sequence is TGTGCCAGCAGTGATCGTCCGGACAGCTCCTACGAGCAGTACTTC.

V usage is TRBV9 and J usage is TRBJ2-5; D unresolved. Trimming left V 0 bases short and J 5 bases short, with 11 bases between. This CDR3 has 14 residues. Germline CDR1 is SGDLS and CDR2 is YYNGEE. The CDR3 DNA sequence: TGTGCCAGCAGCGTAGAAGATTTCGAGGAGACCCAGTACTTC. It encodes CASSVEDFEETQYF.

The chain is built from TRBV3-1 (or the pseudogene TRBV3-2) and TRBJ2-7, with D perhaps TRBD1 or TRBD2 (5 bases each). The V end was cut by 4 bases, the J end by 2 bases, with 9 bases between. CDR3 length equals 13 residues. Germline values: CDR1 LGHDT, CDR2 YNNKEL (reference sequence). CDR3 sequence: CASSRGTTYEQYF. In DNA, the CDR3 is TGTGCCAGCAGCCGAGGGACCACCTACGAGCAGTACTTC.

V usage is TRBV6-5 and J usage is TRBJ1-1; D is perhaps TRBD1 (6 bases). Germline V gene data show CDR1 as MNHEY and CDR2 as SVGAGI. Trimming pared 7 bases from V and 4 bases from J, leaving 13 bases between. The CDR3 loop spans 13 amino acids. The DNA for the CDR3 is TGTGCCAGCATAACCACAGGGTTCACTGAAGCTTTCTTT. Amino acids: CASITTGFTEAFF.

J is TRBJ1-3 and V is TRBV19; D might be TRBD1 (5 bases). There are 15 residues in the CDR3. In germline, CDR1 is LNHDA, CDR2 SQIVND (reference sequence). Trimming shortened V by 5 bases and J by 0 bases, and 11 bases separated the two germline ends. The CDR3 protein is CASSWGRSSGNTIYF. The CDR3 DNA follows: TGTGCCAGTAGTTGGGGACGGAGCTCTGGAAACACCATATATTTT.

The chain recombines TRBV3-1 (or the pseudogene TRBV3-2) with TRBJ2-3; TRBD2 agrees at 12 bases. Germline lookup yields CDR1 LGHDT and CDR2 YNNKEL (reference sequence). The CDR3 is 16 residues long. V lost 4 bases to trimming and J lost 4 bases; unmatched junction nucleotides: 6. CDR3 residues: CASSRLAGDGPDTQYF. The CDR3, as DNA: TGTGCCAGCAGCCGACTAGCGGGGGATGGTCCAGATACGCAGTATTTT.

The gene calls are TRBV18 and TRBJ2-1, with 10 nucleotides matching TRBD1. Germline assignment: CDR1 KGHSH and CDR2 LQKENI. The CDR3 consists of 16 residues. V shed 0 bases and J 8 bases; nucleotides not matched to a gene: 7. Here the CDR3 DNA reads TGTGCCAGCTCACCACCTCGGACAGGGGGGGCGGATGAGCAGTTCTTC. It translates to CASSPPRTGGADEQFF.

The V and J genes are TRBV5-1 and TRBJ2-1; no firm D call. In germline, CDR1 is SGHRS, CDR2 YFSETQ. The CDR3 runs to 13 residues. The ends were cut back, 1 base at V and 10 bases at J, with 12 bases in the middle. The chain's CDR3 is CASSLTFEEEQFF. CDR3 in DNA: TGCGCCAGCAGCTTGACATTCGAAGAGGAGCAGTTCTTC.

The V and J genes are TRBV18 and TRBJ2-7, with 7 bases aligning to TRBD2. V trimming: 3 bases; J trimming: 0 bases; junction bases outside the gene matches: 2. Per germline, CDR1 KGHSH and CDR2 LQKENI. The CDR3 runs 14 residues. The CDR3 DNA follows: TGTGCCAGCTCACCTGGGGGGGGCTCCTACGAGCAGTACTTC. Translation gives CASSPGGGSYEQYF.

This chain joins TRBV5-8 and TRBJ1-1; 11 bases align to TRBD1. Per the germline V gene, CDR1 is SGHTS and CDR2 is YDEGEE. V lost 5 bases and J lost 5; bases outside the gene matches: 5. There are 14 residues in the CDR3. CDR3 sequence (DNA): TGTGCCAGCAGGGGACAGGGGGTGTTAACTGAAGCTTTCTTT. This codes for CASRGQGVLTEAFF.